This passage covers 21 T cell receptor beta chains from one sample sequenced in a study of control samples from healthy donors and cancer patients. Assay used: immunoSEQ multiplex PCR; TCRdb lists only in-frame clones, some missing. Found here are 50,000 or so clones, around 96% of them singletons; the top ten hold less than 1.1%. The source material was blood. Source of these receptors: a woman younger than 30 in good health.

The chain recombines TRBV3-1 (or the pseudogene TRBV3-2) with TRBJ1-6, with 8 bases lining up with TRBD1. V was pared by 0 bases and J by 8 bases, with 6 bases of the junction left unmatched. The CDR3 spans 16 residues. The germline V gene encodes CDR1 LGHDT and CDR2 YNNKEL (reference sequence). CDR3 bases: TGTGCCAGCAGCCAAGATCCAGGACAGGGCTATTCACCCCTCCACTTT. It yields the protein CASSQDPGQGYSPLHF.

V and J are TRBV4-1 and TRBJ2-7; perhaps TRBD1 as D (6 bases). V lost 6 bases and J 3 bases, leaving 18 bases between the germline ends. The CDR3 is 15 amino acids. Germline lookup yields CDR1 MGHRA and CDR2 YSYEKL. The CDR3 protein is CASSPKDRSLYEQYF. As DNA, the CDR3 is TGCGCCAGCAGTCCCAAAGACAGGTCTCTCTACGAGCAGTACTTC.

The chain uses TRBV20-1 and TRBJ1-1; D ambiguous. The V end was cut by 6 bases, the J end by 2 bases, with 7 bases between. CDR1 and CDR2 (germline): DFQATT, SNEGSKA (reference sequence). The CDR3 is made up of 11 amino acids. Here the CDR3 DNA reads TGCAGTGCCCCGACCAACACTGAAGCTTTCTTT. Translation gives CSAPTNTEAFF.

The genes are TRBV5-1 and TRBJ2-1; 10 bases are a match to TRBD1. After removal of 1 base from V and 6 bases from J, the junction contained 1 base not matched to a gene. This CDR3 is built from 14 residues. Per the germline V gene, CDR1 is SGHRS and CDR2 is YFSETQ. The CDR3 DNA reads TGCGCCAGCAGCTTGAGGGACAGGGGCAATGAGCAGTTCTTC. It translates to CASSLRDRGNEQFF.

This clone showed up just once. The chain employs TRBV19 and TRBJ2-3, with D maybe TRBD1 (6 bases). Germline V gene lookup returns CDR1 LNHDA and CDR2 SQIVND (reference sequence). The CDR3 sequence is 15 residues long. With 5 bases removed from V and 1 base from J, the gap between germline ends came to 13 bases. In nucleotides, the CDR3 is TGTGCCAGTAGTTCCAGGGGCGCCGGCACAGATACGCAGTATTTT. Translating it yields CASSSRGAGTDTQYF.

V usage is TRBV5-4 and J usage is TRBJ2-7; unclear D gene. V was pared by 4 bases and J by 5 bases, with 22 bases between. Germline values: CDR1 SGHNT, CDR2 YYREEE (reference sequence). This CDR3 contains 16 residues. CDR3 nucleotides: TGTGCCAGCAGCCCTACCGACCGAGCCCCGAGCCACGAGCAGTACTTC. Residues: CASSPTDRAPSHEQYF.

The CDR3 coding sequence is TGTGCCAGCAGTGGTACCTCTGGAAACACCATATATTTT. Amino acids: CASSGTSGNTIYF. J is TRBJ1-3 and V is TRBV2, with D unclear. CDR1 is SNHLY and CDR2 is FYNNEI in the germline V gene. This CDR3 region has 13 residues. The V end lost 4 bases, the J end lost 0 bases, and 4 bases lay between the germline ends.

The V call is TRBV5-4, the J call TRBJ1-1; weak D call: TRBD1 (5 bases). Looked up from germline, CDR1 is SGHNT and CDR2 is YYREEE (reference sequence). V shed 0 bases and J shed 11 bases, with 17 bases lying between them. This CDR3 has 14 amino acids. CDR3 sequence (DNA): TGTGCCAGCAGCTTGGAGTCAGCGGCAGGGTACGCTTTCTTT. It encodes CASSLESAAGYAFF.

The chain recombines TRBV11-3 with TRBJ2-1, with D possibly TRBD2 on 6 matching bases. The CDR3 contains 14 residues. V lost 5 bases to trimming and J lost 6 bases, with 14 bases between them. Per the germline V gene, CDR1 is SGHNT and CDR2 is YENEEA. Written as DNA, the CDR3 is TGTGCCAGCAGCCCCCCTGGACTACTCAATGAGCAGTTCTTC. Residues: CASSPPGLLNEQFF.

The CDR3 protein is CASSQGDRGAGYTF. Here the CDR3 DNA reads TGTGCCAGCAGCCAAGGGGACAGGGGCGCCGGCTACACCTTC. V gene TRBV3-1 (or the pseudogene TRBV3-2) combines with J gene TRBJ1-2, with TRBD1 identical over 10 bases. This CDR3 region has 14 residues. V gave up 1 base and J gave up 8 bases; unmatched junction bases: 4. Germline-derived CDR1 and CDR2 are LGHDT and YNNKEL (reference sequence).

The genes are TRBV10-2 and TRBJ1-4; tentatively, D is TRBD1 (5 bases). The CDR3 sequence is 15 residues long. Trimming took 3 bases from V and 11 from J, leaving 19 bases between them. Per the germline V gene, CDR1 is WSHSY and CDR2 is SAAADI. CDR3 bases: TGCGCCAGCAGTGATTCCGGGGCCCCACCTGGGAAACTGTTTTTT. Encoded protein: CASSDSGAPPGKLFF.

The V call is TRBV5-5, the J call TRBJ2-5; possible D gene TRBD2, 5 bases. V was pared by 2 bases and J by 5 bases, with 19 bases between. The CDR3 spans 16 residues. The germline gives CDR1 SGHKS, CDR2 YYEKEE (reference sequence). CDR3 loop: CASSFLPRPSGETQYF. CDR3 nucleotides: TGTGCCAGCAGCTTTTTGCCCCGTCCATCGGGGGAGACCCAGTACTTC. The variable domain in full, with the rest retrieved from reference TRBV5-5 and TRBJ2-5, is DAGVTQSPTHLIKTRGQQVTLRCSPISGHKSVSWYQQVLGQGPQFIFQYYEKEERGRGNFPDRFSARQFPNYSSELNVNALLLGDSALYLCASSFLPRPSGETQYFGPGTRLLVL.

The chain uses TRBV3-1 (or the pseudogene TRBV3-2) and TRBJ2-1, with 13 bases fitting TRBD2. With V trimmed by 0 bases and J by 4 bases, 9 bases remained unmatched. In germline, CDR1 is LGHDT, CDR2 YNNKEL (reference sequence). This CDR3 is 19 amino acids long. The CDR3 DNA follows: TGTGCCAGCAGCCAAGAATCCGTACTAGCGGGGGGGGAATACAATGAGCAGTTCTTC. The encoded protein is CASSQESVLAGGEYNEQFF.

The chain is built from TRBV13 and TRBJ2-7; 9 bases match TRBD2. The J call may be mistaken, given a closer DNA end match to TRBJ2-1. This CDR3 spans 16 amino acids. The V gene's germline CDR1 is PRHDT and CDR2 FYEKMQ (reference sequence). The CDR3 reads CASSVVGSGGNNEQFF. The DNA of the CDR3 is TGTGCCAGCAGCGTCGTGGGAAGCGGGGGGAACAATGAGCAGTTCTTC.

This chain uses TRBV19 with TRBJ1-1; D unresolved. Germline values: CDR1 LNHDA, CDR2 SQIVND (reference sequence). The CDR3 totals 11 residues. V lost 5 bases, J lost 8 bases, and 9 bases lay in between. CDR3 bases: TGTGCCAGTAGTTTACAAAAAGAAGCTTTCTTT. This gives the protein CASSLQKEAFF.

This chain connects TRBV29-1 to TRBJ2-1, with 9 bases fitting TRBD2. J lost 4 bases, V lost 6 bases, and 7 bases had no gene match. The CDR3 extends over 14 amino acids. Germline V gives CDR1 SQVTM, CDR2 ANQGSEA. CDR3 in amino acids: CSVLPSGDYNEQFF. CDR3 coding DNA: TGCAGCGTGCTGCCTAGCGGGGATTACAATGAGCAGTTCTTC.

This chain connects TRBV6-4 to TRBJ2-1; 10 nucleotides agree with TRBD2. The CDR3 runs 14 residues. The germline gives CDR1 MRHNA, CDR2 SNTAGT. Trimming removed 3 bases from V and 4 bases from J; junction bases left unmatched: 0. The CDR3 sequence is CASSEAGGYNEQFF. The CDR3 DNA sequence: TGTGCCAGCAGTGAAGCGGGGGGGTACAATGAGCAGTTCTTC.

The chain uses TRBV11-2 and TRBJ1-2; D perhaps matches TRBD1 (6 bases). The CDR3 totals 13 residues. Between the trimmed V and J ends, which lost 5 bases and 6 bases, there was a span of 13 bases. Per germline, CDR1 SGHAT and CDR2 FQNNGV. CDR3 nucleotides: TGTGCCAGCAGCACGCCCGGGACAAATGGCTACACCTTC. This encodes CASSTPGTNGYTF. The full variable domain, in which reference TRBV11-2 and TRBJ1-2 provide the parts outside the CDR3, is EAGVAQSPRYKIIEKRQSVAFWCNPISGHATLYWYQQILGQGPKLLIQFQNNGVVDDSQLPKDRFSAERLKGVDSTLKIQPAKLEDSAVYLCASSTPGTNGYTFGSGTRLTVV.

CDR3 bases: TGTGCCAGCACCAAAGGGCCAGCGAACACTGAAGCTTTCTTT. It encodes CASTKGPANTEAFF. The chain couples TRBV11-2 to TRBJ1-1; D ambiguous. The V gene's germline CDR1 is SGHAT and CDR2 FQNNGV. The V end was cut by 7 bases, the J end by 1 base, with 13 bases between. CDR3 length: 14 residues.

This clone was detected once. The rearrangement uses TRBV29-1 and TRBJ2-1; 7 nucleotides match TRBD2. Losses at the gene ends were 3 bases for V and 1 base for J; bases not matched to a gene: 3. The CDR3 is 14 amino acids. CDR1 is SQVTM and CDR2 is ANQGSEA in the germline V gene. The CDR3 sequence is CSVDQGGSYNEQFF. The DNA of the CDR3 is TGCAGCGTTGACCAGGGAGGGTCCTACAATGAGCAGTTCTTC.

The V gene is TRBV10-1, the J gene TRBJ2-3; D is unclear. V was shortened by 9 bases and J by 0 bases, with 4 bases between the two germline ends. This CDR3 has 11 residues. Germline CDR1 and CDR2: WNHNN and SYGVQD (reference sequence). CDR3 in amino acids: CASHSTDTQYF. The CDR3 DNA reads as TGCGCCAGTCACAGCACAGATACGCAGTATTTT.